Sequencing of this TCR beta chain was carried out in a study of breast tumors, draining lymph nodes, adjacent tissues. Broader study findings: Luminal-like breast cancer showed significantly higher tumor–nontumor repertoire similarity than basal-like. Tumors had less TCR diversity than lymph nodes, more than nontumor tissue.

One entry per CDR3 protein results from TCRdb running MiXCR on the multiplex PCR reads. The sample consists of some 100,000 distinct CDR3 sequences, 21% of them appearing once. Samples came from axillary lymph nodes draining the breast cancer. About this clonotype itself: Its target is not known. A much larger clone is a single base away; this may be a read error.

The V gene's germline CDR1 is MNHNS and CDR2 SASEGT. V shed 6 bases and J 5 bases; nucleotides not matched to a gene: 7. This CDR3 has 14 residues. The sequencing sample was made of axillary lymph node tissue. The receptor was derived from a female donor with breast cancer. Some clones in this sample may be carry-over from other donors' samples. The genes are TRBV6-1 and TRBJ1-5, with TRBD1 matching 7 bases. The CDR3 sequence is CASRRQGGDQPQHF. CDR3 nucleotide sequence: TGTGCCAGCAGAAGACAGGGAGGTGATCAGCCCCAGCATTTT.